The rows below give T cell receptor beta chains drawn from one sample of a study of T cells in Graves' hyperthyroidism and ophthalmopathy. TCRdb recomputed calls from the multiplex PCR reads with MiXCR, one row per CDR3 protein. The profile shows more than 500,000 distinct CDR3 sequences, 15% to 20% of them singletons. The sequenced sample consisted of blood. These receptor sequences come from a woman between 25 and 40 years old with Graves' ophthalmopathy. Each CDR3 is given with its conserved first and last residue. A D gene is named only where the DNA matches it firmly. Expanded clones get a size class; other rows say once, few or many, or leave the size out.

>few|TRBV12-3/TRBV12-4|TRBJ2-1|TRBD2
TGTGCCAGCAGTTTAGGCGGGAGGTCAAATGAGCAGTTCTTC
CASSLGGRSNEQFF
>many|TRBV27|TRBJ2-7|TRBD1
TGTGCCAGCAGTGCCGGGACAGGGTTCTACGAGCAGTACTTC
CASSAGTGFYEQYF
>many|TRBV20-1|TRBJ2-5|NA
TGCAGTGCAGGCCTCTCAGAGACCCAGTACTTC
CSAGLSETQYF
>NA|TRBV30|TRBJ2-5|NA
TGTGCCTGGAGTGTACAGCGGGCAATGGGGGAGACCCAGTACTTC
CAWSVQRAMGETQYF
>NA|TRBV3-2|TRBJ2-5|NA
TGTGCCAGCAGCCGAGCGGGAGAGAGTGAGACCCAGTACTTC
CASSRAGESETQYF
>NA|TRBV6-2/TRBV6-3|TRBJ2-2|NA
TGTGCCAGCAGTTACCCGTTGGGACAGAACACCGGGGAGCTGTTTTTT
CASSYPLGQNTGELFF
>many|TRBV11-3|TRBJ2-2|NA
TGTGCCAGCAGCTTCTACGGAACCGGGGAGCTGTTTTTT
CASSFYGTGELFF
>NA|TRBV5-6|TRBJ2-7|NA
TGTGCCAGCAGCTTGTGGCAGGGCGTTTACGAGCAGTACTTC
CASSLWQGVYEQYF
>NA|TRBV6-1|TRBJ2-2|NA
TGTGCCACCCGAGGGGGGCAGAGCACCGGGGAGCTGTTTTTT
CATRGGQSTGELFF
>NA|TRBV5-1|TRBJ2-7|TRBD1
TGCGCCACTAGAAGGGACAGTCACTACGAGCAGTACTTC
CATRRDSHYEQYF
>NA|TRBV9|TRBJ2-1|NA
TGTGCCAGCAGCGTAGGTGGGGAGCAGTTCTTC
CASSVGGEQFF
>many|TRBV27|TRBJ1-4|TRBD1
TGTGCCAGCAGTAAGGGGGGACAGGGGGCATTTGAAAAACTGTTTTTT
CASSKGGQGAFEKLFF
>few|TRBV7-8|TRBJ2-7|NA
TGTGCCAGCAGCTTAGAGCCCTACGAGCAGTACTTC
CASSLEPYEQYF
>few|TRBV27|TRBJ1-2|TRBD1
TGTGCCAGCACCCGGACAGGGGTCCACTATGGCTACACCTTC
CASTRTGVHYGYTF
>few|TRBV11-2|TRBJ2-7|NA
TGTGCCAGCGACCGAATTACACAGGGACCCGTCCACTACGAGCAGTACTTC
CASDRITQGPVHYEQYF
>few|TRBV4-2|TRBJ2-1|NA
TGTGCCAGCAGCCAAGATGGACTCCGCGACACGTTCTTC
CASSQDGLRDTFF
>many|TRBV10-2|TRBJ2-5|NA
TGCGCCAGCGCGTTGACGGTAGCTACCCAGTACTTC
CASALTVATQYF
>many|TRBV7-2|TRBJ2-3|TRBD1
TGTGCCAGCAGCTTAGTGGGACAGGGAGGAACAGATACGCAGTATTTT
CASSLVGQGGTDTQYF
>NA|TRBV29-1|TRBJ1-1|NA
TGCAGCGTCCGATGGGCCGGGGATGCTGAAGCTTTCTTT
CSVRWAGDAEAFF
>many|TRBV11-2|TRBJ2-5|NA
TGTGCCAGCAGCCCCGCCGGGGGTGCGGAGACCCAGTACTTC
CASSPAGGAETQYF
>NA|TRBV6-1|TRBJ1-2|NA
TGTGCCAGCACCTCACCTGGAGGGGAGGGTAACTATGGCTACACCTTC
CASTSPGGEGNYGYTF
>many|TRBV12-3/TRBV12-4|TRBJ1-4|NA
TGTGCCAGCAGTTTACAGAGGGGTGGGAGTGAAAAACTGTTTTTT
CASSLQRGGSEKLFF
>NA|TRBV20-1|TRBJ1-6|TRBD1
TGCAGTGCTATCCACAGGGGGCGACGGGGATCACCCCTCCACTTT
CSAIHRGRRGSPLHF
>NA|TRBV5-6|TRBJ1-1|NA
TGTGCCAGCAGCTTACCCGGGGGTCTGAACACTGAAGCTTTCTTT
CASSLPGGLNTEAFF